The T cell receptor beta chain described here comes from a study of cytomegalovirus exposure and HLA in healthy donors. Worth noting for this clone: Its antigen is as yet unknown.

Germline-derived CDR1 and CDR2 are MNHNS and SASEGT. This CDR3 contains 15 residues. Trimming removed 5 bases from V and 0 bases from J; junction bases left unmatched: 4. Study outcomes and limitations: It is likely that the observed cluster of highly shared sequence variants was a sequencing artifact.

Amplification used 60 Vbeta primers and 13 Jbeta primers. The table came from immunoSEQ multiplex PCR; TCRdb's copy has only in-frame clones and leaves some out. The sample includes over 150,000 clones, over 70% of them seen just once. The origin of this receptor is a woman in her twenties or thirties in good health and CMV-seropositive. The chain combines TRBV6-1 with TRBJ2-1, with 7 positions matching TRBD2. The source material was PBMCs. The CDR3 sequence: CASSSGGSSYNEQFF. In nucleotides, the CDR3 is TGTGCCAGCAGTTCGGGAGGCAGCTCCTACAATGAGCAGTTCTTC.